This entry lists 16 T cell receptor beta chains sequenced from one sample in a study of blood T cell repertoires in COVID-19. TCRdb keeps only in-frame clones here, not all; method: immunoSEQ multiplex PCR. The table lists over 200,000 clones, 70% to 90% of them singletons. The sequenced material came from peripheral blood. The source is a man aged 30 to 39 with COVID-19, enrolled during active disease.

This clone was observed once. The junction differs from germline at one of its ends, possibly a read error. This rearrangement joins TRBV18 to TRBJ2-7; 10 bases align to TRBD1. Germline V gene sequence: CDR1 KGHSH, CDR2 LQKENI. The CDR3 length is 12 residues. CDR3 coding DNA: TGTGCCAGCTCACCATTTTCAGGACAGGGGGTTTTC. It codes for CASSPFSGQGVF.

This chain uses TRBV6-2 or TRBV6-3 with TRBJ2-3; 7 positions agree with TRBD1. Losses at the gene ends were 3 bases for V and 6 bases for J; bases not matched to a gene: 9. The CDR3 length is 15 residues. Germline CDR1 and CDR2: MNHEY and SVGEGT. The CDR3 region has the DNA TGTGCCAGCAGTTATGGCGACAGGGTTTTTGATACGCAGTATTTT. It encodes CASSYGDRVFDTQYF.

The CDR3 bases are TGTGCCAGCAGAGACTACACCGGGGAGCTGTTTTTT. It codes for CASRDYTGELFF. V gene TRBV6-5 combines with J gene TRBJ2-2; D is unresolved. Germline values: CDR1 MNHEY, CDR2 SVGAGI. This CDR3 comprises 12 residues. V gave up 6 bases and J gave up 3 bases, with 5 bases separating them.

The gene calls are TRBV6-5 and TRBJ1-1; the match to TRBD1 covers 9 bases. With 5 bases clipped from V and 4 bases from J, the junction kept 5 bases outside the gene matches. The CDR3 is 14 amino acids. Germline V gene data show CDR1 as MNHEY and CDR2 as SVGAGI. CDR3 bases: TGTGCCAGCAGTCCAGGACAGGGGAGCACTGAAGCTTTCTTT. Amino acid sequence: CASSPGQGSTEAFF.

This chain uses TRBV6-5 with TRBJ2-2; D is undetermined. Per the germline V gene, CDR1 is MNHEY and CDR2 is SVGAGI. Trimming pared 0 bases from V and 0 bases from J, leaving 5 bases between. The CDR3 runs to 15 residues. This chain's CDR3 is CASSYSYTNTGELFF. In DNA, the CDR3 is TGTGCCAGCAGTTACTCGTATACGAACACCGGGGAGCTGTTTTTT.

V gene TRBV9 combines with J gene TRBJ1-1; D is unclear. The CDR3 is made up of 14 amino acids. Trimming shortened V by 6 bases and J by 4 bases, and 16 bases separated the two germline ends. Germline V gene sequence: CDR1 SGDLS, CDR2 YYNGEE. The CDR3 bases are TGTGCCAGCACCCCTAGATGGGGAGGCACTGAAGCTTTCTTT. Protein: CASTPRWGGTEAFF.

The chain couples TRBV19 to TRBJ1-2; TRBD1 matches 7 bases. The ends lost 7 bases at V and 5 bases at J; junction bases unmatched: 10. The CDR3 consists of 14 residues. Germline V gene data show CDR1 as LNHDA and CDR2 as SQIVND (reference sequence). The CDR3 sequence is CASTYRPGQYGYTF. The DNA of the CDR3 is TGTGCCAGTACTTATCGTCCGGGACAGTATGGCTACACCTTC.

The chain employs TRBV12-5 and TRBJ1-5; the D is unclear. The V and J ends lost 5 bases and 4 bases respectively, with 15 bases between them. Germline CDR1 reads LGHNT; CDR2 reads FRNRAP. The CDR3 sequence is 15 residues long. This chain's CDR3 is CASGHYIIGNQPQHF. DNA for the CDR3: TGTGCTAGTGGTCACTACATAATAGGAAATCAGCCCCAGCATTTT.

The chain is built from TRBV30 and TRBJ1-5, with 11 bases identical to TRBD1. With V trimmed by 8 bases and J by 12 bases, 6 bases remained unmatched. There are 11 residues in the CDR3. Germline CDR1 is GTSNPN and CDR2 is SVGIG (reference sequence). The CDR3 region has the DNA TGTGCCGTGGGACAGGGGGTTAACCAGCATTTT. Residues: CAVGQGVNQHF. The complete variable domain, with remaining parts taken from reference TRBV30 and TRBJ1-5, reads SQTIHQWPATLVQPVGSPLSLECTVEGTSNPNLYWYRQAAGRGLQLLFYSVGIGQISSEVPQNLSASRPQDRQFILSSKKLLLSDSGFYLCAVGQGVNQHFGDGTRLSIL.

This rearrangement joins TRBV13 to TRBJ1-2; no definite D call. CDR1 and CDR2 (germline): PRHDT, FYEKMQ (reference sequence). CDR3 size: 16 residues. The V end lost 3 bases, the J end lost 1 base, and 15 bases lay between the germline ends. In DNA, the CDR3 is TGTGCCAGCAGCTTCAGTACACAGCAGAATAACTATGGCTACACCTTC. As protein: CASSFSTQQNNYGYTF.

This chain connects TRBV2 to TRBJ2-1; TRBD2 agrees at 15 bases. The CDR3 is 14 amino acids. The J segment lost 15 bases and the V segment lost 4 bases, leaving 7 bases of the junction unmatched. From germline, CDR1 is SNHLY and CDR2 FYNNEI. CDR3: CASSALPGLAGGFF. CDR3 DNA: TGTGCCAGCAGTGCCCTTCCGGGACTAGCGGGGGGGTTCTTC.

The V gene is TRBV6-6, the J gene TRBJ1-2; D is possibly TRBD1 (6 bases). V lost 6 bases and J lost 0, with 11 bases in between. CDR1 and CDR2 (germline): MNHNY, SVGAGI (reference sequence). This CDR3 has 14 amino acids. CDR3 bases: TGTGCCAGCAGCTCCGACAGGACTAACTATGGCTACACCTTC. This sequence encodes CASSSDRTNYGYTF.

The gene calls are TRBV6-2 or TRBV6-3 and TRBJ2-2, with 11 bases identical to TRBD2. Per germline, CDR1 MNHEY and CDR2 SVGEGT. This CDR3 comprises 19 residues. Germline trimming cut 4 bases from V and 3 bases from J; bases unmatched to any gene: 13. The CDR3 DNA follows: TGTGCCAGCAGTTGGGTCCCCCCACTAGCGGGGGCCCACACCGGGGAGCTGTTTTTT. It yields the protein CASSWVPPLAGAHTGELFF.

J is TRBJ2-1 and V is TRBV7-2; TRBD1 matches at 7 bases. Unmatched junction bases numbered 11, after V lost 5 bases and J lost 4 bases. The germline gives CDR1 SGHTA, CDR2 FQGNSA. The CDR3 loop spans 16 amino acids. CDR3 DNA sequence: TGTGCCAGCAGCCCTACCGGGACAGACTCATACAATGAGCAGTTCTTC. Amino acids: CASSPTGTDSYNEQFF.

The chain's CDR3 is CATSRAGAETQYF. The CDR3 DNA sequence: TGTGCCACCAGCAGAGCAGGGGCAGAGACCCAGTACTTC. The rearrangement joins TRBV15 to TRBJ2-5, with D tentatively TRBD1 (6 bases). This CDR3 is built from 13 residues. CDR1 and CDR2 (germline): LNHNV, YYDKDF (reference sequence). The ends were cut back, 1 base at V and 4 bases at J, with 7 bases in the middle.

The chain links TRBV9 to TRBJ2-2; the match to TRBD1 covers 9 bases. CDR1 SGDLS and CDR2 YYNGEE come from the germline V gene. The CDR3 consists of 15 residues. The ends lost 5 bases at V and 5 bases at J; junction bases unmatched: 7. The CDR3: CASRATGGSTGELFF. The CDR3 nucleotides are TGTGCCAGCAGGGCGACAGGGGGTAGTACCGGGGAGCTGTTTTTT. Looking up the rest from reference TRBV9 and TRBJ2-2 gives the full variable domain: DSGVTQTPKHLITATGQRVTLRCSPRSGDLSVYWYQQSLDQGLQFLIQYYNGEERAKGNILERFSAQQFPDLHSELNLSSLELGDSALYFCASRATGGSTGELFFGEGSRLTVL.